These 30 T cell receptor beta chains came from one sample sequenced in a study of blood T cells in healthy people across ages. Using a J-beta primer mix together with a sample-barcoded 5' primer, a second PCR was run for roughly 7 to 11 cycles. TCRdb used MiXCR to reprocess the 5' RACE reads, holding one entry per CDR3 protein. The data contain 650,000 to 800,000 distinct CDR3 sequences, 52% of them seen just once; the ten biggest clones take up approximately 12%. Sample: blood. The receptors originated from an elderly woman in good health.

This clonotype was observed many times. The genes are TRBV6-6 and TRBJ1-1; D is unresolved. The germline V gene has CDR1 MNHNY and CDR2 SVGAGI (reference sequence). This CDR3 comprises 13 residues. V lost 5 bases, J lost 0 bases, and 7 bases lay in between. CDR3 sequence (DNA): TGTGCCAGCAGTCCGACCCTGAACACTGAAGCTTTCTTT. It yields the protein CASSPTLNTEAFF.

This sequence joins TRBV7-8 and TRBJ2-2, with D possibly TRBD2 on 5 matching bases. In germline, CDR1 is SGHVS, CDR2 FQNEAQ. There are 13 residues in the CDR3. V lost 4 bases and J 6 bases, leaving 9 bases between the germline ends. The CDR3 bases are TGTGCCAGCAGCTCCCTAGCTCCCGGGGAGCTGTTTTTT. It is translated as CASSSLAPGELFF. Complete variable domain (other parts from reference TRBV7-8 and TRBJ2-2): GAGVSQSPRYKVAKRGQDVALRCDPISGHVSLFWYQQALGQGPEFLTYFQNEAQLDKSGLPSDRFFAERPEGSVSTLKIQRTQQEDSAVYLCASSSLAPGELFFGEGSRLTVL.

This clonotype was counted many times. The gene calls are TRBV20-1 and TRBJ2-1; D remains ambiguous. The V end was cut by 3 bases, the J end by 1 base, with 13 bases between. Germline V gives CDR1 DFQATT, CDR2 SNEGSKA (reference sequence). The CDR3 extends over 15 amino acids. This CDR3 is CSASSGPLSYNEQFF. In DNA, the CDR3 is TGCAGTGCTAGCAGTGGCCCCCTGTCCTACAATGAGCAGTTCTTC.

Note on this clonotype: This could be a read error, since a much larger clone is one nucleotide away. The chain's CDR3 is CANSSGQGIFDTQYF. CDR3 coding DNA: TGTGCCAACAGCTCCGGACAGGGGATTTTCGATACGCAGTATTTT. This chain links TRBV7-9 with TRBJ2-3; 9 nucleotides align to TRBD1. The CDR3 runs to 15 residues. The germline CDR1 and CDR2 sequences are SEHNR and FQNEAQ (reference sequence).

The chain uses TRBV5-1 and TRBJ1-2; D gene uncertain. V dropped 1 base and J dropped 6 bases, with 10 bases sitting between them. CDR3 length: 13 amino acids. Germline CDR1 reads SGHRS; CDR2 reads YFSETQ. The CDR3 DNA is TGCGCCAGCAGCTTGTCGGATGTCAATGGCTACACCTTC. This codes for CASSLSDVNGYTF.

The rearrangement joins TRBV12-3 or TRBV12-4 to TRBJ1-2, with D perhaps matching TRBD1 (5 bases). The length of the CDR3 is 12 residues. The germline V and J ends were trimmed by 3 bases and 4 bases, with 6 bases remaining between them. Written as DNA, the CDR3 is TGTGCCAGCAGTTTCGGGACCTATGGCTACACCTTC. It specifies CASSFGTYGYTF.

In this sample, this clonotype turned up many times. This rearrangement joins TRBV28 to TRBJ1-5; the D gene is possibly TRBD1 (5 bases). The V and J ends lost 1 base and 4 bases respectively, with 14 bases between them. Germline CDR1 and CDR2: MDHEN and SYDVKM. CDR3 length equals 16 residues. The CDR3 reads CASSLFRAGGNQPQHF. The CDR3 bases are TGTGCCAGCAGTTTATTCAGGGCCGGTGGGAATCAGCCCCAGCATTTT.

This chain joins TRBV2 and TRBJ2-3; unclear D gene. The germline V and J ends were trimmed by 6 bases and 4 bases, with 17 bases remaining between them. The CDR3 totals 15 residues. The germline CDR1 and CDR2 sequences are SNHLY and FYNNEI. CDR3 loop: CASRIAGILADTQYF. CDR3 DNA: TGTGCCAGCAGGATAGCAGGCATTCTAGCAGATACGCAGTATTTT.

This clonotype was found many times. The V call is TRBV6-2 or TRBV6-3, the J call TRBJ2-1, with a weak D call TRBD2 (5 bases). With 2 bases removed from V and 3 bases from J, the gap between germline ends came to 5 bases. CDR1 is MNHEY, CDR2 SVGEGT, per germline. The CDR3 is 13 amino acids. In nucleotides, the CDR3 is TGTGCCAGCAGTTACGGACTCTACAATGAGCAGTTCTTC. It is translated as CASSYGLYNEQFF.

The rearrangement joins TRBV12-3 or TRBV12-4 to TRBJ2-5; D gene unclear. V was shortened by 4 bases and J by 1 base, with 10 bases between the two germline ends. The CDR3 contains 14 residues. The CDR3 here is CASSYGRFQETQYF. The CDR3 coding sequence is TGTGCCAGCAGTTACGGGCGGTTCCAAGAGACCCAGTACTTC.

The genes are TRBV28 and TRBJ1-2; D gene unclear. Germline V gives CDR1 MDHEN, CDR2 SYDVKM. The CDR3 consists of 12 residues. The germline V and J ends were trimmed by 6 bases and 7 bases, with 12 bases remaining between them. CDR3 region: CASRPGPVGYTF. The CDR3 region has the DNA TGTGCCAGCAGACCCGGGCCCGTTGGCTACACCTTC.

There are a few counts of this clonotype. The V call is TRBV20-1, the J call TRBJ1-2, with TRBD1 identical over 12 bases. The germline V gene has CDR1 DFQATT and CDR2 SNEGSKA (reference sequence). After removal of 4 bases from V and 1 base from J, the junction contained 10 bases not matched to a gene. The CDR3 covers 17 residues. CDR3 in amino acids: CSAKTGTGGPGNYGYTF. For the CDR3, the DNA is TGCAGTGCTAAGACCGGGACAGGGGGCCCGGGTAACTATGGCTACACCTTC.

The J gene is TRBJ2-1, the V gene TRBV3-1; 7 positions agree with TRBD1. Germline V gene data show CDR1 as LGHDT and CDR2 as YNNKEL (reference sequence). Germline trimming cut 4 bases from V and 15 bases from J; bases unmatched to any gene: 6. The CDR3 sequence is 11 residues long. CDR3 region: CASSPGDRLFF. The CDR3 region has the DNA TGTGCCAGCAGCCCTGGGGACAGATTGTTCTTC.

This chain joins TRBV14 and TRBJ2-1; no clear D gene. CDR3 length: 12 residues. The germline CDR1 and CDR2 sequences are SGHDN and FVKESK. V lost 3 bases, J lost 13 bases, and 13 bases lay in between. In DNA, the CDR3 is TGTGCCAGCAGCCACGACTGGGTGTTTCAGTTCTTC. Encoded protein: CASSHDWVFQFF. The full variable domain, in which reference TRBV14 and TRBJ2-1 provide the parts outside the CDR3, is EAGVTQFPSHSVIEKGQTVTLRCDPISGHDNLYWYRRVMGKEIKFLLHFVKESKQDESGMPNNRFLAERTGGTYSTLKVQPAELEDSGVYFCASSHDWVFQFFGPGTRLTVL.

This clonotype has more than one count but fewer than ten. The chain couples TRBV7-2 to TRBJ1-6, with a tentative D call TRBD1 (5 bases). Germline V CDR1 and CDR2: SGHTA, FQGNSA. This CDR3 is built from 17 residues. Deletions cut 0 bases from V and 7 bases from J, with 16 bases between. The CDR3 nucleotides read TGTGCCAGCAGCTTAGCGCTTCGGGATGGGACCAATTCACCCCTCCACTTT. Encoded protein: CASSLALRDGTNSPLHF.

This clonotype was found once. This chain links TRBV20-1 with TRBJ2-7, with TRBD1 matching over 7 bases. Trimming cost V 3 bases and J 3 bases; bases outside gene matches: 11. The CDR3 consists of 15 residues. CDR1 is DFQATT and CDR2 is SNEGSKA in the germline V gene (reference sequence). The CDR3 DNA reads as TGCAGTGCTAGTAATCCTGGACAGGTTATCTACGAGCAGTACTTC. Its protein is CSASNPGQVIYEQYF.

Details on this clonotype: One end of the junction varies from germline; a read error may be responsible. The chain combines TRBV20-1 with TRBJ2-2, with a weak D call TRBD2 (5 bases). The germline gives CDR1 DFQATT, CDR2 SNEGSKA (reference sequence). CDR3 length: 13 residues. Here the CDR3 reads CSARGLAAGELFF. The CDR3 bases are TGCAGTGCCAGAGGCCTAGCCGCCGGGGAGCTGTTTTTT.

The V and J genes are TRBV21-1 and TRBJ2-7; TRBD1 reflects the table's D call only, with no check against the DNA. TRBV21-1 is a recognized pseudogene. The CDR3 is made up of 14 amino acids. The CDR3 nucleotides are TGTGCCAGGGGTAAGGCCGGGACCATGGGCGAGCAGTACTTC. Residues: CARGKAGTMGEQYF.

V gene TRBV6-6 combines with J gene TRBJ2-3; 11 bases agree with TRBD2. CDR3 length equals 16 residues. Germline assignment: CDR1 MNHNY and CDR2 SVGAGI (reference sequence). V was pared by 2 bases and J by 2 bases, with 3 bases of the junction left unmatched. The DNA for the CDR3 is TGTGCCAGCAGTTACCAGACTAGCGGGGTCACAGATACGCAGTATTTT. Translation gives CASSYQTSGVTDTQYF.

A few counts support this clonotype. The rearrangement links TRBV5-1 to TRBJ2-5, with 9 positions matching TRBD2. The V gene's germline CDR1 is SGHRS and CDR2 YFSETQ. With V trimmed by 4 bases and J by 1 base, 5 bases remained unmatched. The length of the CDR3 is 15 residues. As DNA, the CDR3 is TGCGCCAGCAGCCCACCGACTAGCGGCCAAGAGACCCAGTACTTC. Its translation is CASSPPTSGQETQYF.

As regards this clonotype: This sequence may be a read error, since a much larger clone differs from it by one base. V and J are TRBV10-3 and TRBJ2-1, with 8 bases identical to TRBD2. Germline V gene lookup returns CDR1 ENHRY and CDR2 SYGVKD. The CDR3 covers 16 residues. The ends lost 3 bases at V and 7 bases at J; junction bases unmatched: 11. CDR3 sequence: CAISETVTSARNEQFF. The CDR3 coding sequence is TGTGCCATCAGTGAAACCGTGACTAGCGCTCGAAATGAGCAGTTCTTC.

This chain uses TRBV9 with TRBJ1-1; D is ambiguous. Germline V lookup: CDR1 SGDLS, CDR2 YYNGEE. The V end was cut by 0 bases, the J end by 8 bases, with 11 bases between. The CDR3 covers 13 residues. The CDR3 DNA follows: TGTGCCAGCAGCGTAGGGGCGACCACGGAAGCTTTCTTT. The encoded protein is CASSVGATTEAFF.

This clonotype was detected many times. This sequence joins TRBV7-9 and TRBJ2-7; 11 nucleotides agree with TRBD2. Germline V lookup: CDR1 SEHNR, CDR2 FQNEAQ (reference sequence). The CDR3 contains 17 residues. The ends lost 5 bases at V and 2 bases at J; junction bases unmatched: 11. The CDR3 nucleotides are TGTGCCAGCAGCAACCTGAAACTAGCGGGAGATACCTACGAGCAGTACTTC. It codes for CASSNLKLAGDTYEQYF.

In this sample, this clonotype turned up a few times. The rearrangement joins TRBV5-1 to TRBJ2-3; either TRBD1 or TRBD2 may fit D (5 bases each). The CDR3 has 14 amino acids. V lost 2 bases and J 2 bases, leaving 9 bases between the germline ends. Germline CDR1 SGHRS, CDR2 YFSETQ. DNA of the CDR3: TGCGCCAGCAGCTTTTGGGACGCCACAGATACGCAGTATTTT. Its translation: CASSFWDATDTQYF.

This rearrangement joins TRBV6-6 to TRBJ2-7; D may match TRBD1 or TRBD2 (6 bases each). Germline V lookup: CDR1 MNHNY, CDR2 SVGAGI (reference sequence). The CDR3 spans 13 residues. V was clipped by 7 bases and J by 3 bases, with 13 bases between them. In DNA form, the CDR3 reads TGTGCCAGCAAAAAGGGGGGCGACTACGAGCAGTACTTC. Residues: CASKKGGDYEQYF.

The V and J genes are TRBV7-9 and TRBJ2-2; D possibly uses TRBD1 or TRBD2 (5 bases each). Trimming took 8 bases from V and 3 from J, leaving 13 bases between them. Germline V lookup: CDR1 SEHNR, CDR2 FQNEAQ (reference sequence). This CDR3 comprises 14 residues. DNA of the CDR3: TGTGCCAGCCGCTCGAGGGGATACACCGGGGAGCTGTTTTTT. Translation: CASRSRGYTGELFF.

The sample holds many counts of this clonotype. The chain uses TRBV7-2 and TRBJ2-1, with TRBD2 identical over 9 bases. The CDR3 has 16 residues. Germline CDR1 SGHTA, CDR2 FQGNSA. After removal of 4 bases from V and 3 bases from J, the junction contained 7 bases not matched to a gene. Here the CDR3 reads CASSSARTSVYNEQFF. CDR3 sequence (DNA): TGTGCCAGCAGCTCCGCCCGGACTAGCGTCTACAATGAGCAGTTCTTC.

This clonotype was observed a handful of times. The V gene is TRBV5-1, the J gene TRBJ2-7, with TRBD1 as a possible D gene (5 bases). CDR3 length equals 15 residues. V lost 3 bases and J lost 6, with 19 bases in between. Germline CDR1 SGHRS, CDR2 YFSETQ. The CDR3 region has the DNA TGCGCCAGCAGCTCGGTAGGGGTATTGGTGGGCGAGCAGTACTTC. This translates into CASSSVGVLVGEQYF.

This clonotype was seen just once. This chain uses TRBV29-1 with TRBJ1-2; TRBD1 aligns across 7 bases. Germline loops: CDR1 SQVTM, CDR2 ANQGSEA. The CDR3 runs to 13 residues. Trimming took 4 bases from V and 5 from J; bases not matched to a gene: 7. CDR3 in DNA: TGCAGCGTTGGAACATCAGGGGGTTATGGCTACACCTTC. It translates to CSVGTSGGYGYTF. The variable domain in full, with the rest retrieved from reference TRBV29-1 and TRBJ1-2, is SAVISQKPSRDICQRGTSLTIQCQVDSQVTMMFWYRQQPGQSLTLIATANQGSEATYESGFVIDKFPISRPNLTFSTLTVSNMSPEDSSIYLCSVGTSGGYGYTFGSGTRLTVV.

This clonotype has ten or more counts. This sequence joins TRBV29-1 and TRBJ1-5; D unresolved. Germline V lookup: CDR1 SQVTM, CDR2 ANQGSEA. Between the trimmed V and J ends, which lost 4 bases and 6 bases, there was a span of 16 bases. This CDR3 has 14 residues. This CDR3 is CSVAEGGISQPQHF. The CDR3 DNA sequence: TGCAGCGTTGCGGAGGGAGGAATCTCTCAGCCCCAGCATTTT. The whole variable domain, filled in from reference TRBV29-1 and TRBJ1-5, reads SAVISQKPSRDICQRGTSLTIQCQVDSQVTMMFWYRQQPGQSLTLIATANQGSEATYESGFVIDKFPISRPNLTFSTLTVSNMSPEDSSIYLCSVAEGGISQPQHFGDGTRLSIL.